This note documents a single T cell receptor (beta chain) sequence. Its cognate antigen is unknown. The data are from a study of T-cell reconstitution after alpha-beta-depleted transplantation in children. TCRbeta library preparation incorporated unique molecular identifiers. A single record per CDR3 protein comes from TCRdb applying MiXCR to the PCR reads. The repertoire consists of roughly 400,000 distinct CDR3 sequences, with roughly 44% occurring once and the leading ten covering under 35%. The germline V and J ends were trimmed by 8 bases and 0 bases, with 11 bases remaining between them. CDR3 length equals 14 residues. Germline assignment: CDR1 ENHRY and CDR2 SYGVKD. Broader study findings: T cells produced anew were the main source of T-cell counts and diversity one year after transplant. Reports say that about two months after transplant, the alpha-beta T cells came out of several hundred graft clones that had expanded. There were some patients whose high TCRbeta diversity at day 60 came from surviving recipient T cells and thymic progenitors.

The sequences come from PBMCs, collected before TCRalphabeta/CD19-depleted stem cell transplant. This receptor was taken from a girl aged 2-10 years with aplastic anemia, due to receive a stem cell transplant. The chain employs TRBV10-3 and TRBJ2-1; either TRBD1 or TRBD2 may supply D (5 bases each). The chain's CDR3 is CAIRDGVSYNEQFF. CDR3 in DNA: TGTGCCATCCGGGACGGCGTCTCCTACAATGAGCAGTTCTTC.